This TCR beta chain is drawn from a study of T cell responses to AZD1222 COVID-19 vaccine. Produced via immunoSEQ multiplex PCR; TCRdb's table is partial and in-frame only. The table has 98,000 or so clones, about 81% seen once. V lost 0 bases to trimming and J lost 1 base, with 18 bases between them. Germline V gene data show CDR1 as LGHNT and CDR2 as FRNRAP. The CDR3 has 18 residues. This clonotype originated in an adult who received the AZD1222 COVID-19 vaccine. The chain joins TRBV12-5 to TRBJ1-1; D uncertain. Sample: peripheral blood, taken 28 days after the second AZD1222 dose. The CDR3 loop is CASGLVQLDSGGNTEAFF. CDR3 nucleotides: TGTGCTAGTGGTTTGGTACAGTTGGACTCCGGTGGGAACACTGAAGCTTTCTTT.